A selection of T cell receptor beta chains follows, all from one sample in a study of CD8 T cells in Susac syndrome. One entry per CDR3 protein, called by TCRdb with MiXCR from the immunoSEQ multiplex PCR reads. This table has some 120,000 distinct CDR3 sequences, about 95% appearing once. The sequencing input was CD8+ T cells from PBMCs. The receptors derive from a human donor with Susac syndrome. Both conserved end residues are part of each CDR3. The D gene is left open where the match is weak. Some rows have no size entry. The others give once, few or many, or a class for an expanded clone.

j_call	clone_size	v_call	d_call	cdr3_nt	cdr3_aa
TRBJ2-7	-	TRBV15	-	TGTGCCACCAGCACTCCCTTTCGGGGCGGGAACGCCTACGAGCAGTACTTC	CATSTPFRGGNAYEQYF
TRBJ2-7	-	TRBV11-2	-	TGTGCCAGCAGCACCCCGACGGGAGTCATCTACGAGCAGTACTTC	CASSTPTGVIYEQYF
TRBJ2-4	-	TRBV20-1	-	TGCAGTGCTAGTGTGACGGAGAACATTCAGTACTTC	CSASVTENIQYF
TRBJ2-7	-	TRBV30	-	TGTGCCTGGAGTGTCCAGAGCTCCTACGAGCAGTACTTC	CAWSVQSSYEQYF
TRBJ2-3	-	TRBV28	-	TGTGCCAGCAGTTTACGCGCAGATAGCACAGATACGCAGTATTTT	CASSLRADSTDTQYF
TRBJ2-5	-	TRBV27	-	TGTGCCAGCAGCAAGGACCTTGGGGGAGAGACCCAGTACTTC	CASSKDLGGETQYF
TRBJ2-3	-	TRBV20-1	-	TGCAGTGCTAACGGCGGGAAGAGCACAGATACGCAGTATTTT	CSANGGKSTDTQYF
TRBJ2-7	-	TRBV14	-	TGTGCCAGCAGCCAAGATGATGGGGTGGGGGCGGCGGAGCAGTACTTC	CASSQDDGVGAAEQYF
TRBJ1-2	-	TRBV19	-	TGTGCCAGTAGTATCTATGAGGATGCGGAGGGCTACACCTTC	CASSIYEDAEGYTF
TRBJ2-1	-	TRBV30	TRBD2	TGTGCCTGGAGCGATCTAGCGGGAACTTACAATGAGCAGTTCTTC	CAWSDLAGTYNEQFF
TRBJ2-7	-	TRBV15	-	TGTGCCACCGGGCCGGGTCCCACCTACGAGCAGTACTTC	CATGPGPTYEQYF
TRBJ2-5	-	TRBV7-8	TRBD2	TGTGCCAGCAGCACCCTAGCGGAAAGCCAAGAGACCCAGTACTTC	CASSTLAESQETQYF
TRBJ2-2	-	TRBV5-1	-	TGCGCCAGCAGCGTGACCGGGGAGCTGTTTTTT	CASSVTGELFF
TRBJ2-1	-	TRBV6-4	TRBD2	TGTGCCAGCAGTGATACTAGCGGGGAGTACAATGAGCAGTTCTTC	CASSDTSGEYNEQFF
TRBJ2-1	-	TRBV7-6	TRBD2	TGTGCCAGCAGCTTAGCGGGAGGGACCGATGAGCAGTTCTTC	CASSLAGGTDEQFF
TRBJ1-4	-	TRBV12-3/TRBV12-4	-	TGTGCCAGCAGTTCTGTCGGCTCTAATGAAAAACTGTTTTTT	CASSSVGSNEKLFF
TRBJ1-1	-	TRBV13	TRBD1	TGTGCCAGCAGCTTTGAGGGGGCTGGAGCTTTCTTT	CASSFEGAGAFF
TRBJ2-7	-	TRBV4-1	TRBD2	TGCGCCAGCAGCCAGCTCACTAGCGGGAGCTCCTACGAGCAGTACTTC	CASSQLTSGSSYEQYF
TRBJ2-1	-	TRBV30	-	TGTGCCTGGATAATGGCCAATGAGCAGTTCTTC	CAWIMANEQFF
TRBJ2-7	-	TRBV3-1	-	TGTGCCAGCAGCCATAACGCCCGCACCCTCTACGAGCAGTACTTC	CASSHNARTLYEQYF
TRBJ2-1	-	TRBV5-6	-	TGTGCCAGCAGCTTGATAAGCGATGAGCAGTTCTTC	CASSLISDEQFF
TRBJ2-7	-	TRBV20-1	-	TGCAGTGCTAGAGATCTAGTCGTGGTTCGAAGCTCCTACGAGCAGTACTTC	CSARDLVVVRSSYEQYF
TRBJ1-2	once	TRBV29-1	-	TGCAGCGTTGATTTCCCCGAGGGGGGCTATGGCTACACCTTC	CSVDFPEGGYGYTF
TRBJ2-3	-	TRBV7-3	TRBD2	TGTGCCAGCAGCACAGCCCTAGCGGCGGGTAGCACAGATACGCAGTATTTT	CASSTALAAGSTDTQYF
TRBJ2-7	-	TRBV7-9	-	TGTGCCAGCAGCCTAGGGAATTCTAAAGAGCAGTACTTC	CASSLGNSKEQYF
TRBJ2-5	-	TRBV3-1	-	TGTGCCAGCAGCCAAGATCCTGGAGAGACCCAGTACTTC	CASSQDPGETQYF
TRBJ2-1	-	TRBV28	TRBD2	TGTGCCAGCAGTTTATGGACCCCTAGCGGGGGGACGGATGAGCAGTTCTTC	CASSLWTPSGGTDEQFF
TRBJ1-4	-	TRBV7-9	TRBD1	TGTGCCAGCAGCCCACAGGGGACAACTAATGAAAAACTGTTTTTT	CASSPQGTTNEKLFF
TRBJ2-4	once	TRBV15	-	TGTGCCACCAGCAGAGAGGAGTTAGCCAAAAACATTCAGTACTTC	CATSREELAKNIQYF
TRBJ2-1	-	TRBV7-2	-	TGTGCCAGCAGCTTAGCGAGGTGGGGTGGGAATCAGTTCTTC	CASSLARWGGNQFF
TRBJ1-1	-	TRBV20-1	TRBD1	TGCAGTGCTCGAATACAGGGGAGCGACACTGAAGCTTTCTTT	CSARIQGSDTEAFF
TRBJ1-2	-	TRBV5-1	TRBD1	TGCGCCAGCAGCTTGGACGCCGGGACAGGGGGGGATGGCTACACCTTC	CASSLDAGTGGDGYTF
TRBJ2-7	-	TRBV7-2	TRBD2	TGTGCCAGCAGCTTAATGCGGGAGGGCTACGAGCAGTACTTC	CASSLMREGYEQYF
TRBJ2-7	-	TRBV6-2/TRBV6-3	-	TGTGCCAGCAGGGAGATCGGTTACGAGCAGTACTTC	CASREIGYEQYF
TRBJ2-7	-	TRBV20-1	TRBD1	TGCAGTGCCCTCCGGGACAGGCTCTACGAGCAGTACTTC	CSALRDRLYEQYF
TRBJ2-1	-	TRBV2	-	TGTGCCAGCAGGGAACTAGTTTCCTCCTACAATGAGCAGTTCTTC	CASRELVSSYNEQFF
TRBJ1-5	-	TRBV12-3/TRBV12-4	-	TGTGCCAGCAGTGGGAATAGCAATCAGCCCCAGCATTTT	CASSGNSNQPQHF
TRBJ1-2	-	TRBV10-2	TRBD1	TGCGCCAGCTGGGACAGAGCTACTAACTATGGCTACACCTTC	CASWDRATNYGYTF
TRBJ2-7	-	TRBV21-1	-	TGTGCCAGCAGCAAAGCCTCGACAGGGTGGGGGTTGTCCGGAACCTACGAGCAGTACTTC	CASSKASTGWGLSGTYEQYF
TRBJ2-7	-	TRBV4-2	TRBD1	TGTGCCAGCAGCCAAGAATCCGGACAGGCCTACGAGCAGTACTTC	CASSQESGQAYEQYF
TRBJ1-2	-	TRBV12-3/TRBV12-4	TRBD1	TGTGCCAGCACCAGGGACAGAAGCTATGGCTACACCTTC	CASTRDRSYGYTF
TRBJ2-5	-	TRBV6-5	-	TGTGCCAGCATGGTTTTTGGAGGGTTTGGGGAGACCCAGTACTTC	CASMVFGGFGETQYF
TRBJ1-1	-	TRBV27	TRBD1	TGTGCCAGCAGTGTGACAGGGATCGGCACTGAAGCTTTCTTT	CASSVTGIGTEAFF
TRBJ2-1	-	TRBV4-1	-	TGCGCCAGCAGCCAAGATACGGCAGGGACATCCTCCAGTGAGCAGTTCTTC	CASSQDTAGTSSSEQFF
TRBJ2-7	-	TRBV27	-	TGTGCCAGCAGCCCCCCCGGGTTGAGCGAGCAGTACTTC	CASSPPGLSEQYF
TRBJ2-7	-	TRBV12-3/TRBV12-4	-	TGTGCCAGCAGTCCCTGGGGGGACGAGCAGTACTTC	CASSPWGDEQYF